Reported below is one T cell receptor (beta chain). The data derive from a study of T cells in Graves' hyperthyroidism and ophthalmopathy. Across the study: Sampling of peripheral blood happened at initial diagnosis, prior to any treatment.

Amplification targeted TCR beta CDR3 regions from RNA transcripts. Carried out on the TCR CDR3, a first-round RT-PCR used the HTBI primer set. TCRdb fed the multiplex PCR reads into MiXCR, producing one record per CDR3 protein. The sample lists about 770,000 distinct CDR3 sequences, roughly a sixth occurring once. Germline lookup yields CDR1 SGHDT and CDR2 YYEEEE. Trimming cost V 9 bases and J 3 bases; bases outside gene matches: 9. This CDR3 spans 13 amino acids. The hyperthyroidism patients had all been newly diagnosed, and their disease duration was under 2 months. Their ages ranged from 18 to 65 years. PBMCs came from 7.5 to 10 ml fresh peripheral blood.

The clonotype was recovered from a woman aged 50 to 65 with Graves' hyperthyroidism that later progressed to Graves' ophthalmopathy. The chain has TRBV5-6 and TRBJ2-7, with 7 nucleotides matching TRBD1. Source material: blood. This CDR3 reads CATGQAFGYEQYF. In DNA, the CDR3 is TGTGCCACAGGACAGGCCTTCGGCTACGAGCAGTACTTC.